The 28 T cell receptor beta chains below all came from one sample that was sequenced in a study of cytomegalovirus exposure and HLA in healthy donors. PCR involved 60 Vbeta and 13 Jbeta primers. Only in-frame clones appear in the TCRdb table, and some are missing; sequencing was by immunoSEQ multiplex PCR. Listed are tens of thousands of clones; 4.5% to 5% falls within the top ten. Sample: PBMCs. These receptors originate from a woman between 35 and 50 years old in good health and CMV-seropositive.

The rearrangement joins TRBV28 to TRBJ1-6; weak D call: TRBD1 (5 bases). The CDR3 is made up of 15 amino acids. The V and J ends lost 11 bases and 6 bases respectively, with 20 bases between them. Germline V gene data show CDR1 as MDHEN and CDR2 as SYDVKM. The CDR3 DNA follows: TGTGCCGGCTTACCCGCGGGACTGAGTAATTCACCCCTCCACTTT. Amino acid sequence: CAGLPAGLSNSPLHF.

The V and J genes are TRBV9 and TRBJ2-2; tentatively, D is TRBD2 (6 bases). The germline V gene has CDR1 SGDLS and CDR2 YYNGEE. V lost 4 bases and J 4 bases, leaving 14 bases between the germline ends. This CDR3 region has 15 residues. The CDR3 DNA sequence: TGTGCCAGCAGCCCCACTCCGGAGGGCACCGGGGAGCTGTTTTTT. Translated: CASSPTPEGTGELFF. Variable domain in full (rest from reference TRBV9 and TRBJ2-2): DSGVTQTPKHLITATGQRVTLRCSPRSGDLSVYWYQQSLDQGLQFLIQYYNGEERAKGNILERFSAQQFPDLHSELNLSSLELGDSALYFCASSPTPEGTGELFFGEGSRLTVL.

The rearrangement joins TRBV18 to TRBJ1-1; 9 bases are a match to TRBD1. The V gene's germline CDR1 is KGHSH and CDR2 LQKENI. The CDR3 spans 19 residues. Losses at the gene ends were 3 bases for V and 5 bases for J; bases not matched to a gene: 19. The CDR3 DNA sequence: TGTGCCAGCTCACCTTGGTCTAACTTCGGGACAGGGAGTGGGACTGAAGCTTTCTTT. As protein: CASSPWSNFGTGSGTEAFF.

CDR3 nucleotides: TGTGCCAGTAGCTCAAGACAGGGTTGGGGTATGAACACTGAAGCTTTCTTT. This sequence encodes CASSSRQGWGMNTEAFF. This chain links TRBV19 with TRBJ1-1, with TRBD1 matching over 7 bases. The V gene's germline CDR1 is LNHDA and CDR2 SQIVND (reference sequence). This CDR3 is built from 17 residues. V trimming: 6 bases; J trimming: 0 bases; junction bases outside the gene matches: 13.

The chain recombines TRBV2 with TRBJ2-7; possible D gene TRBD2, 6 bases. The CDR3 length is 14 residues. CDR1 and CDR2 (germline): SNHLY, FYNNEI. Trimming stripped 6 bases from V and 2 bases from J, with 14 bases between. CDR3 nucleotides: TGTGCCAGCAGAAACCGGGACTTCGCCTACGAGCAGTACTTC. This sequence encodes CASRNRDFAYEQYF.

The chain joins TRBV7-3 to TRBJ1-1; D might be TRBD1 (5 bases). Per the germline V gene, CDR1 is SGHTA and CDR2 is FQGTGA. The V and J ends lost 2 bases and 3 bases respectively, with 10 bases between them. The CDR3 covers 14 residues. The CDR3 is CASSLVGRDTEAFF. The DNA of the CDR3 is TGTGCCAGCAGCTTAGTTGGCAGGGACACTGAAGCTTTCTTT.

The rearrangement uses TRBV5-6 and TRBJ1-3, with D unclear. Trimming took 0 bases from V and 3 from J, leaving 7 bases between them. Germline-derived CDR1 and CDR2 are SGHDT and YYEEEE. The CDR3 is made up of 14 amino acids. CDR3 region: CASSLVGVGNTIYF. The CDR3 DNA follows: TGTGCCAGCAGCTTGGTCGGGGTTGGAAACACCATATATTTT.

V gene TRBV28 combines with J gene TRBJ1-5, with a tentative D call TRBD1 (5 bases). CDR1 and CDR2 from the germline V gene are MDHEN and SYDVKM. Between the trimmed V and J ends, which lost 8 bases and 6 bases, there was a span of 20 bases. The CDR3 has 15 residues. In nucleotides, the CDR3 is TGTGCCAGCCCCAGCGGGGGAGGTAGACGTCAGCCCCAGCATTTT. Residues: CASPSGGGRRQPQHF.

The gene calls are TRBV4-1 and TRBJ2-7, with 8 bases aligning to TRBD2. The CDR3 totals 15 residues. Germline V gene lookup returns CDR1 MGHRA and CDR2 YSYEKL. The V segment lost 1 base and the J segment 0 bases; nucleotides outside the gene matches: 2. The CDR3 spells CASSQAGTSSYEQYF. The CDR3 bases are TGCGCCAGCAGCCAAGCGGGGACTAGCTCCTACGAGCAGTACTTC.

DNA for the CDR3: TGTGCCAGCAGTGAATTCATTCAGCCCCAGCATTTT. Protein: CASSEFIQPQHF. The chain recombines TRBV2 with TRBJ1-5, with D unresolved. Germline CDR1 and CDR2: SNHLY and FYNNEI. The CDR3 loop spans 12 amino acids. The germline V and J ends were trimmed by 2 bases and 6 bases, with 5 bases remaining between them. Complete variable domain (other parts from reference TRBV2 and TRBJ1-5): EPEVTQTPSHQVTQMGQEVILRCVPISNHLYFYWYRQILGQKVEFLVSFYNNEISEKSEIFDDQFSVERPDGSNFTLKIRSTKLEDSAMYFCASSEFIQPQHFGDGTRLSIL.

The rearrangement uses TRBV5-3 and TRBJ2-2, with TRBD1 matching over 8 bases. TRBV5-3 has ORF status, its function being uncertain. V lost 4 bases and J lost 5; bases outside the gene matches: 19. This CDR3 spans 19 amino acids. The CDR3 protein is CARSVLRTGTGLGTGELFF. The CDR3 DNA reads as TGTGCCAGAAGCGTTCTCCGGACAGGGACGGGGTTAGGGACCGGGGAGCTGTTTTTT.

The chain joins TRBV27 to TRBJ2-1; the D gene is possibly TRBD2 (6 bases). Per the germline V gene, CDR1 is MNHEY and CDR2 is SMNVEV (reference sequence). The ends were cut back, 3 bases at V and 6 bases at J, with 15 bases in the middle. The CDR3 runs 15 residues. The CDR3 loop reads CASSFATGGFNEQFF. The CDR3, as DNA: TGTGCCAGCAGTTTCGCGACTGGGGGGTTCAATGAGCAGTTCTTC.

The chain uses TRBV6-5 and TRBJ1-1; 9 bases are a match to TRBD1. Germline V gene lookup returns CDR1 MNHEY and CDR2 SVGAGI. V lost 4 bases to trimming and J lost 5 bases; unmatched junction nucleotides: 5. There are 14 residues in the CDR3. CDR3: CASSFGQGRTEAFF. CDR3 coding DNA: TGTGCCAGCAGTTTCGGACAGGGGCGGACTGAAGCTTTCTTT.

The V gene is TRBV10-3, the J gene TRBJ2-7; D unclear. The CDR3 is 11 amino acids. The germline V gene has CDR1 ENHRY and CDR2 SYGVKD. Trimming took off 6 bases at V and 5 bases at J, with 8 bases between the two ends. CDR3 protein: CAISSRDEQYF. Here the CDR3 DNA reads TGTGCCATCAGCTCCCGAGACGAGCAGTACTTC.

This chain links TRBV6-5 with TRBJ2-3, with D possibly being TRBD2 (6 bases). Germline V gene lookup returns CDR1 MNHEY and CDR2 SVGAGI. V was trimmed by 6 bases and J by 7 bases, leaving 20 bases between them. The CDR3 spans 15 residues. DNA for the CDR3: TGTGCCAGCAGACTTTTTTACGGAGGGTTACATACGCAGTATTTT. Its protein product is CASRLFYGGLHTQYF.

The rearrangement joins TRBV19 to TRBJ1-1; D unresolved. This CDR3 has 13 residues. V was pared by 8 bases and J by 1 base, with 11 bases between. Germline loops: CDR1 LNHDA, CDR2 SQIVND (reference sequence). CDR3 coding DNA: TGTGCCAGTCTATCCCCTGAGAACACTGAAGCTTTCTTT. Its protein product is CASLSPENTEAFF.

This chain links TRBV7-2 with TRBJ1-5, with a tentative D call TRBD1 (6 bases). V lost 2 bases, J lost 2 bases, and 7 bases lay in between. This CDR3 region has 14 residues. Germline V CDR1 and CDR2: SGHTA, FQGNSA. The CDR3 reads CASSLRQGNQPQHF. The CDR3 nucleotides are TGTGCCAGCAGCTTACGACAGGGCAATCAGCCCCAGCATTTT.

J is TRBJ2-2 and V is TRBV7-8; the match to TRBD2 covers 9 bases. V dropped 5 bases and J dropped 0; count of bases not matched to a gene: 13. CDR1 and CDR2 (germline): SGHVS, FQNEAQ. This CDR3 is built from 19 residues. The CDR3 nucleotides are TGTGCCAGCAGCGTTCGATTCCCGGGACTAGCCACGAACACCGGGGAGCTGTTTTTT. This codes for CASSVRFPGLATNTGELFF.

The chain joins TRBV7-8 to TRBJ2-5; 8 bases fit TRBD1. The J call may be wrong; the DNA end is better matched by TRBJ2-7. The CDR3 has 18 amino acids. Germline CDR1 SGHVS, CDR2 FQNEAQ. CDR3 amino acids: CASSLIYRAPGGQGEQYF. CDR3 nucleotides: TGTGCCAGCAGCTTAATCTATAGAGCGCCAGGGGGCCAGGGCGAGCAGTACTTC.

V gene TRBV19 combines with J gene TRBJ2-6, with 7 bases aligning to TRBD2. Germline V gives CDR1 LNHDA, CDR2 SQIVND (reference sequence). The CDR3 sequence is 15 residues long. J was trimmed by 4 bases and V by 3 bases; bases with no gene match: 3. The CDR3 nucleotides read TGTGCCAGTAGTATGGGAGGGTTCGGGGCCAACGTCCTGACTTTC. The encoded protein is CASSMGGFGANVLTF.

This chain connects TRBV5-4 to TRBJ2-1, with 8 bases matching TRBD2. With 1 base clipped from V and 9 bases from J, the junction kept 9 bases outside the gene matches. The germline CDR1 and CDR2 sequences are SGHNT and YYREEE (reference sequence). The CDR3 contains 15 residues. The CDR3 bases are TGTGCCAGCAGCTTGAAAGCGGGAGATCAGGGTGAGCAGTTCTTC. Protein: CASSLKAGDQGEQFF.

This rearrangement joins TRBV10-1 to TRBJ1-5, with 10 bases aligning to TRBD1. J gave up 9 bases and V 11 bases, and 37 bases lay outside the gene matches. This CDR3 is 22 amino acids long. Germline-derived CDR1 and CDR2 are WNHNN and SYGVQD (reference sequence). The CDR3 DNA reads TGCGCCTTGACCGGGTGGGGACAGGGGCCTCCCTTTGCGACGGAAAACGATCGGCCCCAGCATTTT. This sequence encodes CALTGWGQGPPFATENDRPQHF.

V is TRBV6-5 and J is TRBJ2-3, with 8 nucleotides matching TRBD1. Germline V lookup: CDR1 MNHEY, CDR2 SVGAGI. The CDR3 covers 15 residues. V shed 2 bases and J 1 base; nucleotides not matched to a gene: 2. CDR3: CASSYDRGRTDTQYF. The CDR3 nucleotides are TGTGCCAGCAGTTACGACAGGGGACGCACAGATACGCAGTATTTT.

The chain joins TRBV28 to TRBJ1-2, with 10 bases matching TRBD1. CDR1 MDHEN and CDR2 SYDVKM come from the germline V gene. V trimming: 1 base; J trimming: 8 bases; junction bases outside the gene matches: 10. The CDR3 length is 16 residues. DNA of the CDR3: TGTGCCAGCAGTTTATCCCTCAGACAGGGGGCGAACGGCTACACCTTC. This gives the protein CASSLSLRQGANGYTF.

This chain connects TRBV5-6 to TRBJ2-7; D perhaps matches TRBD2 (5 bases). CDR3 length: 13 amino acids. Trimming removed 4 bases at V and 0 bases at J, with 8 bases between. The germline gives CDR1 SGHDT, CDR2 YYEEEE. The CDR3 bases are TGTGCCAGCAGCCCTCGGGGCTCCTACGAGCAGTACTTC. The encoded protein is CASSPRGSYEQYF.

The genes are TRBV6-5 and TRBJ2-3; D gene unclear. The germline V gene encodes CDR1 MNHEY and CDR2 SVGAGI. The V end was cut by 10 bases, the J end by 0 bases, with 17 bases between. This CDR3 spans 15 amino acids. This CDR3 is CATTRSGSSTDTQYF. In DNA form, the CDR3 reads TGTGCCACCACCCGCTCAGGCTCAAGCACAGATACGCAGTATTTT.

As regards this clone: At one end the junction does not follow the germline gene, possibly because of a read error. CDR3 residues: CASSLATSTNTQYF. DNA of the CDR3: TGTGCCAGCAGCTTAGCGACTAGCACAAATACGCAGTATTTT. The genes are TRBV7-2 and TRBJ2-3, with 7 bases matching TRBD2. Germline V gene sequence: CDR1 SGHTA, CDR2 FQGNSA. The CDR3 has 14 amino acids.

The chain is built from TRBV5-6 and TRBJ2-7; D is unresolved. V lost 5 bases and J lost 0, with 15 bases in between. CDR3 size: 15 residues. Germline lookup yields CDR1 SGHDT and CDR2 YYEEEE. Here the CDR3 reads CASSSANSDSYEQYF. CDR3 in DNA: TGTGCCAGCAGTTCCGCCAACAGTGACTCCTACGAGCAGTACTTC.